The 31 T cell receptor beta chains below come from one sample, sequenced in a study of beta chain features in type 1 diabetes. Study outcomes and limitations: Among all four CD4+ subsets, Type 1 diabetes patients had TCRB CDR3s that were moderately but significantly shorter.

The entirety of the isolated RNA underwent reverse transcription, so expressed TCRB transcripts were sequenced. Data came from immunoSEQ multiplex PCR; TCRdb stores just in-frame clones and leaves some out. This repertoire shows about 340,000 clones, roughly 12% found once; its top ten account for roughly 0.015%. Their recognized antigens are unknown. Sample: naive CD4+ T cells from blood. These receptors originate from a woman between 18 and 29 years old with type 1 diabetes.

The V and J genes are TRBV19 and TRBJ2-2; D is possibly TRBD1 (6 bases). Germline loops: CDR1 LNHDA, CDR2 SQIVND (reference sequence). CDR3 length: 16 amino acids. V was clipped by 3 bases and J by 2 bases, with 13 bases between them. The CDR3 spells CASSMWAGTNTGELFF. CDR3 DNA sequence: TGTGCCAGTAGTATGTGGGCAGGGACAAACACCGGGGAGCTGTTTTTT.

The V gene is TRBV28, the J gene TRBJ2-7, with 10 bases matching TRBD2. The germline V gene has CDR1 MDHEN and CDR2 SYDVKM. V lost 7 bases to trimming and J lost 1 base; unmatched junction nucleotides: 7. CDR3 length: 15 amino acids. CDR3 DNA sequence: TGTGCCAGCACCCGCCTAGCGGGAGCGTCCTACGAGCAGTACTTC. Translated, it gives CASTRLAGASYEQYF.

This clone was counted only a few times. Given a much more abundant clone one base away, this may be a read error. Additional DNA sequences in this sample encode the identical CDR3. The chain has TRBV2 and TRBJ2-3; D is undetermined. Germline V gene lookup returns CDR1 SNHLY and CDR2 FYNNEI. CDR3 length equals 12 residues. Trimming left V 6 bases short and J 0 bases short, with 4 bases between. This CDR3 reads CASSPSTDTQYF. CDR3 nucleotide sequence: TGTGCCAGCAGCCCTAGCACAGATACGCAGTATTTT.

The table lists this clone with a few counts. This CDR3 is also generated by other DNA sequences in the sample. J is TRBJ1-3 and V is TRBV7-9; possible D gene TRBD1, 6 bases. Trimming took 3 bases from V and 1 from J, leaving 7 bases between them. Per the germline V gene, CDR1 is SEHNR and CDR2 is FQNEAQ (reference sequence). CDR3 length: 14 amino acids. The CDR3, as DNA: TGTGCCAGCAGCTTGAGGGGGTCTGGAAACACCATATATTTT. Translated, it gives CASSLRGSGNTIYF.

There are a few counts of this clone. The chain is built from TRBV20-1 and TRBJ1-4; D is uncertain. Trimming took 5 bases from V and 7 from J, leaving 8 bases between them. CDR1 DFQATT and CDR2 SNEGSKA come from the germline V gene (reference sequence). The CDR3 runs 11 residues. The CDR3 spells CSAGYSEKLFF. CDR3 bases: TGCAGTGCTGGTTACAGTGAAAAACTGTTTTTT.

A few counts support this clone. The V gene is TRBV7-9, the J gene TRBJ2-3; the D gene is possibly TRBD2 (5 bases). The CDR3 length is 14 residues. The germline V gene encodes CDR1 SEHNR and CDR2 FQNEAQ (reference sequence). V was trimmed by 1 base and J by 6 bases, leaving 11 bases between them. This CDR3 is CASSLVAVADTQYF. DNA of the CDR3: TGTGCCAGCAGCTTAGTCGCGGTAGCGGATACGCAGTATTTT.

The CDR3 loop reads CASSDGGFNQPQHF. The CDR3 DNA follows: TGTGCCAGTAGTGATGGGGGGTTCAATCAGCCCCAGCATTTT. The chain joins TRBV19 to TRBJ1-5; a possible D gene is TRBD1 (5 bases). Trimming took off 5 bases at V and 3 bases at J, with 11 bases between the two ends. Per the germline V gene, CDR1 is LNHDA and CDR2 is SQIVND (reference sequence). This CDR3 is built from 14 residues.

Only a few counts were recorded for this clone. The chain joins TRBV19 to TRBJ2-1; 7 positions match TRBD2. In germline, CDR1 is LNHDA, CDR2 SQIVND (reference sequence). This CDR3 spans 18 amino acids. After removal of 6 bases from V and 6 bases from J, the junction contained 20 bases not matched to a gene. The CDR3 DNA reads as TGTGCCAGTAGCCACAGCAAGATCGGGGGGTATGGACGCAATGAGCAGTTCTTC. The encoded protein is CASSHSKIGGYGRNEQFF.

This clone was seen only a few times. The chain has TRBV28 and TRBJ2-7; a weak D match, TRBD2 (5 bases). Germline CDR1 MDHEN, CDR2 SYDVKM. V lost 5 bases and J 5 bases, leaving 10 bases between the germline ends. This CDR3 contains 12 residues. CDR3 residues: CASSVRADEQYF. Here the CDR3 DNA reads TGTGCCAGCAGTGTGAGGGCAGACGAGCAGTACTTC.

The chain links TRBV27 to TRBJ1-1; D gene unclear. V lost 2 bases to trimming and J lost 0 bases, with 10 bases between them. The germline gives CDR1 MNHEY, CDR2 SMNVEV (reference sequence). The CDR3 loop spans 15 amino acids. CDR3 in amino acids: CASSLMPEVNTEAFF. CDR3 in DNA: TGTGCCAGCAGTTTAATGCCAGAAGTGAACACTGAAGCTTTCTTT.

The chain uses TRBV20-1 and TRBJ1-1; a weak D match, TRBD1 (5 bases). V was trimmed by 3 bases and J by 8 bases, leaving 7 bases between them. This CDR3 is built from 10 residues. Germline V CDR1 and CDR2: DFQATT, SNEGSKA (reference sequence). Here the CDR3 reads CSASRQEAFF. The CDR3 DNA sequence: TGCAGTGCTAGTCGACAGGAAGCTTTCTTT.

This clone was counted a few times. The V gene is TRBV27, the J gene TRBJ2-2, with D possibly matching TRBD1 (6 bases). V lost 8 bases, J lost 7 bases, and 20 bases lay in between. This CDR3 is 15 amino acids long. CDR1 and CDR2 (germline): MNHEY, SMNVEV (reference sequence). The CDR3 DNA reads as TGTGCCAGCGGCCGGATGGACAGTGTAGGCGGGGAGCTGTTTTTT. The encoded protein is CASGRMDSVGGELFF.

In its sample, this clone was seen a few times. This sequence joins TRBV6-6 and TRBJ2-3; 7 nucleotides match TRBD2. The germline V gene encodes CDR1 MNHNY and CDR2 SVGAGI (reference sequence). J was trimmed by 4 bases and V by 5 bases; bases with no gene match: 6. The CDR3 loop spans 14 amino acids. The CDR3 loop is CASSRASGADTQYF. The CDR3 bases are TGTGCCAGCAGTCGTGCTAGCGGAGCAGATACGCAGTATTTT.

The table lists this clone with a few counts. The rearrangement joins TRBV28 to TRBJ2-3; 9 bases agree with TRBD2. With 2 bases clipped from V and 6 bases from J, the junction kept 9 bases outside the gene matches. This CDR3 is 16 amino acids long. The germline V gene encodes CDR1 MDHEN and CDR2 SYDVKM. CDR3 coding DNA: TGTGCCAGCAGTTTACCAGCGGGAGGTACTAGTGATACGCAGTATTTT. The encoded protein is CASSLPAGGTSDTQYF.

This clone appeared a few times. The genes are TRBV20-1 and TRBJ2-1, with D tentatively TRBD2 (6 bases). V was clipped by 6 bases and J by 8 bases, with 11 bases between them. Per the germline V gene, CDR1 is DFQATT and CDR2 is SNEGSKA (reference sequence). The CDR3 has 11 amino acids. The CDR3 reads CSARRADEQFF. The CDR3 DNA is TGCAGTGCCCGGAGGGCGGATGAGCAGTTCTTC.

This chain links TRBV30 with TRBJ2-1; TRBD1 aligns across 10 bases. This CDR3 has 15 amino acids. The V gene's germline CDR1 is GTSNPN and CDR2 SVGIG (reference sequence). V was clipped by 4 bases and J by 2 bases; unmatched bases: 5. Here the CDR3 reads CAWTLTGGAYNEQFF. The CDR3 region has the DNA TGTGCCTGGACCTTGACAGGGGGCGCCTACAATGAGCAGTTCTTC. The whole variable domain, filled in from reference TRBV30 and TRBJ2-1, reads SQTIHQWPATLVQPVGSPLSLECTVEGTSNPNLYWYRQAAGRGLQLLFYSVGIGQISSEVPQNLSASRPQDRQFILSSKKLLLSDSGFYLCAWTLTGGAYNEQFFGPGTRLTVL.

The chain uses TRBV4-1 and TRBJ2-7; 8 bases agree with TRBD1. With 1 base clipped from V and 2 bases from J, the junction kept 7 bases outside the gene matches. The germline V gene encodes CDR1 MGHRA and CDR2 YSYEKL. The CDR3 consists of 16 residues. The CDR3 DNA follows: TGCGCCAGCAGCCAAGGGGACAGGAACAGTCCCTACGAGCAGTACTTC. Translating it yields CASSQGDRNSPYEQYF.

This clone was detected only a few times. This chain joins TRBV9 and TRBJ2-5; D possibly corresponds to TRBD2 (6 bases). The CDR3 has 13 amino acids. Germline V gene lookup returns CDR1 SGDLS and CDR2 YYNGEE. Trimming shortened V by 2 bases and J by 5 bases, and 10 bases separated the two germline ends. DNA for the CDR3: TGTGCCAGCAGCGTGGCGGGGATGGAGACCCAGTACTTC. It is translated as CASSVAGMETQYF.

This sequence joins TRBV4-2 and TRBJ2-5, with 14 bases identical to TRBD2. CDR3 size: 15 residues. After removal of 4 bases from V and 3 bases from J, the junction contained 1 base not matched to a gene. Germline V CDR1 and CDR2: LGHNA, YNFKEQ. CDR3 region: CASSLGLAGEETQYF. CDR3 nucleotide sequence: TGTGCCAGCAGCCTGGGACTAGCGGGAGAAGAGACCCAGTACTTC.

This clone has just a few counts. CDR3 sequence (DNA): TGTGCCAGCAGCGTCGGAGGGGGCTGGAACACCGGGGAGCTGTTTTTT. Translating gives CASSVGGGWNTGELFF. This chain connects TRBV9 to TRBJ2-2; D is perhaps TRBD1 (7 bases). With 2 bases removed from V and 1 base from J, the gap between germline ends came to 12 bases. Looked up from germline, CDR1 is SGDLS and CDR2 is YYNGEE. This CDR3 has 16 residues.

The rearrangement joins TRBV28 to TRBJ2-1; the match to TRBD2 covers 9 bases. Germline V gene lookup returns CDR1 MDHEN and CDR2 SYDVKM. The ends lost 5 bases at V and 4 bases at J; junction bases unmatched: 15. This CDR3 contains 18 residues. CDR3 residues: CASSPGQGSSGSYNEQFF. The CDR3 region has the DNA TGTGCCAGCAGTCCCGGCCAGGGGAGTAGCGGGAGTTACAATGAGCAGTTCTTC.

As for this clone: Other DNA variants within this sample encode the same CDR3. The chain couples TRBV7-2 to TRBJ2-7; 7 nucleotides line up with TRBD2. CDR1 and CDR2 from the germline V gene are SGHTA and FQGNSA. CDR3 length equals 14 residues. J gave up 2 bases and V 0 bases, and 1 base lay outside the gene matches. The CDR3: CASSLAGGPYEQYF. DNA for the CDR3: TGTGCCAGCAGCTTAGCGGGAGGGCCCTACGAGCAGTACTTC.

This clone was counted only a few times. Other DNA sequences in this sample translate to the same CDR3. V and J are TRBV20-1 and TRBJ2-1, with D hard to call. This CDR3 is 11 amino acids long. The germline V gene encodes CDR1 DFQATT and CDR2 SNEGSKA (reference sequence). V shed 5 bases and J shed 0 bases, with 2 bases lying between them. The CDR3 DNA follows: TGCAGTGCTCGCTCCTACAATGAGCAGTTCTTC. This translates into CSARSYNEQFF.

The chain employs TRBV19 and TRBJ2-6; no firm D call. This CDR3 is built from 17 residues. CDR1 and CDR2 (germline): LNHDA, SQIVND (reference sequence). V lost 6 bases, J lost 0 bases, and 15 bases lay in between. The CDR3: CASSLQTPISGANVLTF. In DNA form, the CDR3 reads TGTGCCAGTAGCCTACAGACACCAATCTCTGGGGCCAACGTCCTGACTTTC.

The chain carries TRBV18 and TRBJ2-6; D gene unclear. From germline, CDR1 is KGHSH and CDR2 LQKENI. This CDR3 contains 16 residues. V lost 3 bases and J 0 bases, leaving 9 bases between the germline ends. CDR3 nucleotides: TGTGCCAGCTCACCTACAGCAACCTCTGGGGCCAACGTCCTGACTTTC. This sequence encodes CASSPTATSGANVLTF.

The chain recombines TRBV27 with TRBJ2-5, with a possible D match to TRBD1 (6 bases). Germline V gene data show CDR1 as MNHEY and CDR2 as SMNVEV (reference sequence). This CDR3 has 14 amino acids. The V and J ends lost 5 bases and 4 bases respectively, with 14 bases between them. This CDR3 reads CASSARARGETQYF. In DNA, the CDR3 is TGTGCCAGCAGTGCCCGCGCCAGGGGAGAGACCCAGTACTTC.

The chain carries TRBV5-4 and TRBJ1-2; TRBD1 matches at 8 bases. The CDR3 contains 16 residues. V was clipped by 4 bases and J by 4 bases; unmatched bases: 12. CDR1 and CDR2 from the germline V gene are SGHNT and YYREEE (reference sequence). The CDR3 coding sequence is TGTGCCAGCAGCCCCGGGACAGGAACGTTTCTCTATGGCTACACCTTC. Protein product: CASSPGTGTFLYGYTF.

The chain employs TRBV7-6 and TRBJ2-5; unclear D gene. Germline lookup yields CDR1 SGHVS and CDR2 FNYEAQ. This CDR3 comprises 13 residues. The V end lost 1 base, the J end lost 4 bases, and 7 bases lay between the germline ends. The CDR3 protein is CASSLGSIETQYF. CDR3 DNA: TGTGCCAGCAGCTTAGGGAGTATAGAGACCCAGTACTTC. The whole variable domain, filled in from reference TRBV7-6 and TRBJ2-5, reads GAGVSQSPRYKVTKRGQDVALRCDPISGHVSLYWYRQALGQGPEFLTYFNYEAQQDKSGLPNDRFSAERPEGSISTLTIQRTEQRDSAMYRCASSLGSIETQYFGPGTRLLVL.

The chain couples TRBV6-6 to TRBJ2-1; D ambiguous. This CDR3 is built from 13 residues. CDR1 and CDR2 from the germline V gene are MNHNY and SVGAGI (reference sequence). Trimming removed 7 bases from V and 6 bases from J, with 13 bases in between. As DNA, the CDR3 is TGTGCCAGCAACGAGGCCGAAGCCAATGAGCAGTTCTTC. Translated, it gives CASNEAEANEQFF.

The chain carries TRBV29-1 and TRBJ2-3; 13 nucleotides agree with TRBD2. The CDR3 totals 14 residues. The germline gives CDR1 SQVTM, CDR2 ANQGSEA. Unmatched junction bases numbered 4, after V lost 5 bases and J lost 5 bases. CDR3 amino acids: CSVRTSGRGDTQYF. DNA for the CDR3: TGCAGCGTTAGGACTAGCGGGAGAGGAGATACGCAGTATTTT.

CDR3 in DNA: TGTGCCAGCTCATCGGGACTGCCCCCAGATACGCAGTATTTT. As protein: CASSSGLPPDTQYF. V gene TRBV18 combines with J gene TRBJ2-3; TRBD2 is a possible D gene (6 bases). The germline CDR1 and CDR2 sequences are KGHSH and LQKENI. The CDR3 runs 14 residues. Trimming took 5 bases from V and 4 from J, leaving 13 bases between them.